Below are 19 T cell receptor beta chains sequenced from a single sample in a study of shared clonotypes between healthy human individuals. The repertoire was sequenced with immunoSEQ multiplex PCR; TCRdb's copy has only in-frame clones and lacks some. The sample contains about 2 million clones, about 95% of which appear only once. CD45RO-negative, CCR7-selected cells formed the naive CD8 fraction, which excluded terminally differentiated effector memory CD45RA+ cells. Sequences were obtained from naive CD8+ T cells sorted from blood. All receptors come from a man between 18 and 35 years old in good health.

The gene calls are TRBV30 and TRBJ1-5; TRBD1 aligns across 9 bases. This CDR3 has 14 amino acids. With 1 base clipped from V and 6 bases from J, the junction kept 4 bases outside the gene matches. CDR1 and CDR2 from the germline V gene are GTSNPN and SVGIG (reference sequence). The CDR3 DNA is TGTGCCTGGAGTGAGGGACAGGGAGCTCAGCCCCAGCATTTT. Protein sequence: CAWSEGQGAQPQHF.

The CDR3 region has the DNA TGTGCCACCGTCGGACTAACCGGGGCCAACGTCCTGACTTTC. Translation: CATVGLTGANVLTF. This chain joins TRBV15 and TRBJ2-6; D is possibly TRBD2 (6 bases). V lost 8 bases and J 4 bases, leaving 12 bases between the germline ends. This CDR3 is built from 14 residues. Germline V gene data show CDR1 as LNHNV and CDR2 as YYDKDF (reference sequence).

CDR3 residues: CASSVTGDSYNEQFF. Here the CDR3 DNA reads TGTGCCAGCAGCGTGACAGGGGACTCCTACAATGAGCAGTTCTTC. V usage is TRBV7-2 and J usage is TRBJ2-1; 8 bases are shared with TRBD1. Germline values: CDR1 SGHTA, CDR2 FQGNSA. With 5 bases clipped from V and 0 bases from J, the junction kept 3 bases outside the gene matches. There are 15 residues in the CDR3.

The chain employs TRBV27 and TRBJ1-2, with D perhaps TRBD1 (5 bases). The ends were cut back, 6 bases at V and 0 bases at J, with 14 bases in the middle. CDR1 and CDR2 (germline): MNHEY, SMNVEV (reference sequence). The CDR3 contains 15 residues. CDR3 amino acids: CASRAGTKANYGYTF. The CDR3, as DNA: TGTGCCAGCAGAGCCGGGACTAAAGCTAACTATGGCTACACCTTC.

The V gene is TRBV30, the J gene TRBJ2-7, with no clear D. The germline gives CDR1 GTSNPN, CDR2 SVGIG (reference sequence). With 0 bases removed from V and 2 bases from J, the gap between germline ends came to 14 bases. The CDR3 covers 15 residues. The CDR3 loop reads CAWSVTAEKTYEQYF. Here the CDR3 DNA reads TGTGCCTGGAGTGTAACCGCCGAAAAAACCTACGAGCAGTACTTC.

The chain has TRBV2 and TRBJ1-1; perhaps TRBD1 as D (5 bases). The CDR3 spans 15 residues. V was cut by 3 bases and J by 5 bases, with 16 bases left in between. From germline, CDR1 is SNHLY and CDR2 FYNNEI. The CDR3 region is CASSDGPTGGTEAFF. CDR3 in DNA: TGTGCCAGCAGTGATGGGCCGACGGGGGGAACTGAAGCTTTCTTT.

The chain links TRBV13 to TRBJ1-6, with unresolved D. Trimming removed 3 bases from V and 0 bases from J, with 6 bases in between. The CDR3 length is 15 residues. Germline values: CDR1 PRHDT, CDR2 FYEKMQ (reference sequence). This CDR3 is CASSFSSSYNSPLHF. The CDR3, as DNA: TGTGCCAGCAGCTTTTCGAGCTCCTATAATTCACCCCTCCACTTT.

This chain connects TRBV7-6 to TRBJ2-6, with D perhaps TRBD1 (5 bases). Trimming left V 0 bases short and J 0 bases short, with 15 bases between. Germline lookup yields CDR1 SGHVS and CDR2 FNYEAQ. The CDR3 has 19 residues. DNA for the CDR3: TGTGCCAGCAGCTTAGCGGAAGGGGCGGTAGACTCTGGGGCCAACGTCCTGACTTTC. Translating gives CASSLAEGAVDSGANVLTF.

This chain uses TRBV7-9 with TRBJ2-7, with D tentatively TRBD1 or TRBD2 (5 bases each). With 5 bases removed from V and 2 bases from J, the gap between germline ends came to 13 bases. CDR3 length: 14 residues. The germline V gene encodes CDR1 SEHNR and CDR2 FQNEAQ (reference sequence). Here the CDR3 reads CASSGPGTPYEQYF. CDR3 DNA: TGTGCCAGCAGCGGCCCCGGGACCCCCTACGAGCAGTACTTC. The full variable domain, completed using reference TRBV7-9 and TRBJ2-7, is DTGVSQNPRHKITKRGQNVTFRCDPISEHNRLYWYRQTLGQGPEFLTYFQNEAQLEKSRLLSDRFSAERPKGSFSTLEIQRTEQGDSAMYLCASSGPGTPYEQYFGPGTRLTVT.

CDR3 DNA: TGTGCCAGCAGCTCGGACCCTGAGGCGCAGTATTTT. Translating it yields CASSSDPEAQYF. The gene calls are TRBV7-9 and TRBJ2-3; the D is unclear. Germline CDR1 SEHNR, CDR2 FQNEAQ (reference sequence). This CDR3 comprises 12 residues. Trimming pared 4 bases from V and 10 bases from J, leaving 12 bases between.

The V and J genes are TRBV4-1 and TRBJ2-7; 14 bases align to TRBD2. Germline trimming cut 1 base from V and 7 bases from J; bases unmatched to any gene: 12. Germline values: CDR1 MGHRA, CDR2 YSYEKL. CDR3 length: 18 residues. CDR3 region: CASSQAPSTSGRASEQYF. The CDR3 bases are TGCGCCAGCAGCCAAGCCCCCTCGACTAGCGGGAGGGCCAGTGAGCAGTACTTC.

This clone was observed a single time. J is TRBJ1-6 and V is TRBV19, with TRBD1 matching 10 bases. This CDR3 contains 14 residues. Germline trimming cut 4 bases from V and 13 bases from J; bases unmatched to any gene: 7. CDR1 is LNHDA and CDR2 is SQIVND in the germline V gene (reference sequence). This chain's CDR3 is CASSTGQGNIPLHF. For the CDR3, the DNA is TGTGCCAGTAGTACGGGACAGGGGAATATTCCCCTCCACTTT.

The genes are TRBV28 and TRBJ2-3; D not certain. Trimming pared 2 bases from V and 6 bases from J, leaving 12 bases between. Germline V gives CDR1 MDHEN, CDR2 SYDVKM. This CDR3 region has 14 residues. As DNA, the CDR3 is TGTGCCAGCAGTTTAGCTGGTACACATGATACGCAGTATTTT. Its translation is CASSLAGTHDTQYF.

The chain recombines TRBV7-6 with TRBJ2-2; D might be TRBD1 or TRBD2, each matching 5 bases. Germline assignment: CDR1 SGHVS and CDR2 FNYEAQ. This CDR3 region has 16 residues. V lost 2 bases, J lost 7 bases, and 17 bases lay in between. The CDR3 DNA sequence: TGTGCCAGCAGCTTAACGAGGGCCGAAGGGGACGGGGAGCTGTTTTTT. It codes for CASSLTRAEGDGELFF. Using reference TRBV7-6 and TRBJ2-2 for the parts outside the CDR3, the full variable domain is GAGVSQSPRYKVTKRGQDVALRCDPISGHVSLYWYRQALGQGPEFLTYFNYEAQQDKSGLPNDRFSAERPEGSISTLTIQRTEQRDSAMYRCASSLTRAEGDGELFFGEGSRLTVL.

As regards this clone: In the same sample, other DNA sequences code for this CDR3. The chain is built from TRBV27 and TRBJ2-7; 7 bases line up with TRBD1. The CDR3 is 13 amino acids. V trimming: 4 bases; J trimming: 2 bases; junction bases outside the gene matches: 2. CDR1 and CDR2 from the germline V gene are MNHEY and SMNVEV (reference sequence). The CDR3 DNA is TGTGCCAGCAGTTCAGGGGGAACCTACGAGCAGTACTTC. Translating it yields CASSSGGTYEQYF.

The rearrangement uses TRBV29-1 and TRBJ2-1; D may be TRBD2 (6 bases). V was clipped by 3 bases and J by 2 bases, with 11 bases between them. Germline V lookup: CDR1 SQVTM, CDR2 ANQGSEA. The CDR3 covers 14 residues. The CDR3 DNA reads TGCAGCGTTGAGCCGGGGGAGACCTACAATGAGCAGTTCTTC. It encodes CSVEPGETYNEQFF.

The DNA for the CDR3 is TGTGCCAGCAGACAGGGGGCCGCAACTAATGAAAAACTGTTTTTT. It codes for CASRQGAATNEKLFF. This chain links TRBV27 with TRBJ1-4; TRBD1 matches at 9 bases. The CDR3 runs to 15 residues. Trimming cost V 6 bases and J 0 bases; bases outside gene matches: 2. Germline V gene sequence: CDR1 MNHEY, CDR2 SMNVEV (reference sequence). The whole variable domain, remainder taken from reference TRBV27 and TRBJ1-4, is EAQVTQNPRYLITVTGKKLTVTCSQNMNHEYMSWYRQDPGLGLRQIYYSMNVEVTDKGDVPEGYKVSRKEKRNFPLILESPSPNQTSLYFCASRQGAATNEKLFFGSGTQLSVL.

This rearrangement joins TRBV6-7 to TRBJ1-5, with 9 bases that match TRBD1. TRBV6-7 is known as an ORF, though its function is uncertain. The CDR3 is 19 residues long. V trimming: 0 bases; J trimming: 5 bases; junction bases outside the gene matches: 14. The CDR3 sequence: CASSYSSLIHRGLDQPQHF. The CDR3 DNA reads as TGTGCCAGCAGTTACTCCTCGCTCATTCACAGGGGGCTCGATCAGCCCCAGCATTTT.

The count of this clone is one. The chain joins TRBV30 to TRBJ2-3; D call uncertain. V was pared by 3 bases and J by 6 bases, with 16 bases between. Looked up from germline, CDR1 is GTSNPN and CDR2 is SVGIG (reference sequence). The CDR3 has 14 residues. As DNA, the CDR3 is TGTGCCTGGAGCCAATCTTACCCGGTGGATACGCAGTATTTT. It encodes CAWSQSYPVDTQYF.